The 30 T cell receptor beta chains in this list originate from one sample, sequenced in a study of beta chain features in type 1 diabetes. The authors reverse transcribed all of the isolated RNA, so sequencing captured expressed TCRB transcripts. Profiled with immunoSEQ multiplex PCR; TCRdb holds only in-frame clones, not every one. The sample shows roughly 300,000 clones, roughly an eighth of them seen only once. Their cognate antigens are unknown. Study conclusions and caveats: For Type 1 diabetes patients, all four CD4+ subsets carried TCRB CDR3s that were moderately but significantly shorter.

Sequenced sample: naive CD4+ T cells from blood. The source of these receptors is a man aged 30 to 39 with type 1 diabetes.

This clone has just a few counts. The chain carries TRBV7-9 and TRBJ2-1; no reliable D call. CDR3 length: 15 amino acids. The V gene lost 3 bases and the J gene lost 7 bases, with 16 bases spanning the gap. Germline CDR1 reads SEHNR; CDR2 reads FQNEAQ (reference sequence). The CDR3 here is CASSFYRVSMNEQFF. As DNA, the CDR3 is TGTGCCAGCAGCTTCTATCGCGTCTCCATGAATGAGCAGTTCTTC.

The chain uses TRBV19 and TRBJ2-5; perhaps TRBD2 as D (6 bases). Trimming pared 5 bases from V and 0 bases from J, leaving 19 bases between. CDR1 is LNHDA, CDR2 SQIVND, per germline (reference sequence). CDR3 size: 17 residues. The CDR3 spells CASSGNRLRTNQETQYF. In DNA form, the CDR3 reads TGTGCCAGTAGTGGAAATCGGCTACGGACTAACCAAGAGACCCAGTACTTC.

The DNA of the CDR3 is TGTGCCAGCTCACCCGGTAATCAGCCCCAGCATTTT. It codes for CASSPGNQPQHF. The chain recombines TRBV18 with TRBJ1-5; D uncertain. The CDR3 runs 12 residues. With 3 bases removed from V and 4 bases from J, the gap between germline ends came to 4 bases. Germline CDR1 KGHSH, CDR2 LQKENI.

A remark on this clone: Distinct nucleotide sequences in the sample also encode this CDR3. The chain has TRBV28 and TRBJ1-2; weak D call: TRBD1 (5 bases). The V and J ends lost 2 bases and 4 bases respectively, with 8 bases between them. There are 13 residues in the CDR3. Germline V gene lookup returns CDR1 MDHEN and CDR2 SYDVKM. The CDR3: CASSLGQGYGYTF. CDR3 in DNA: TGTGCCAGCAGTTTAGGGCAGGGCTATGGCTACACCTTC.

In DNA, the CDR3 is TGTGCCTGGAGTGTAGGGGTTTCAGCTTTCTTT. Encoded protein: CAWSVGVSAFF. The chain links TRBV30 to TRBJ1-1; D possibly corresponds to TRBD1 (5 bases). This CDR3 is 11 amino acids long. Germline loops: CDR1 GTSNPN, CDR2 SVGIG (reference sequence). The germline V and J ends were trimmed by 0 bases and 10 bases, with 9 bases remaining between them.

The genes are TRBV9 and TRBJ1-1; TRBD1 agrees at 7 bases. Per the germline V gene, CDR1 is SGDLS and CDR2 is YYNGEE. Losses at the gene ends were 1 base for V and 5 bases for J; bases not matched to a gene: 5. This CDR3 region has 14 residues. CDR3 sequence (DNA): TGTGCCAGCAGCGTACAGGGGGAGGAGACTGAAGCTTTCTTT. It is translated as CASSVQGEETEAFF.

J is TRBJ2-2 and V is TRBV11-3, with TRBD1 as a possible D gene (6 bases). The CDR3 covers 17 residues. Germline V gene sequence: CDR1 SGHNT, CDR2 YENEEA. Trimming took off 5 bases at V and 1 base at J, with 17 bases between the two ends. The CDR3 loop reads CASSPGVSTGNTGELFF. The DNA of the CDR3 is TGTGCCAGCAGCCCAGGAGTATCGACAGGGAACACCGGGGAGCTGTTTTTT.

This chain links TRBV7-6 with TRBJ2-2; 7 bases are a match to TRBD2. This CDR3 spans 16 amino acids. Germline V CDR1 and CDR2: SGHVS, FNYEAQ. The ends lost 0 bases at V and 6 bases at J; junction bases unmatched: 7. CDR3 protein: CASSLALPGGAGELFF. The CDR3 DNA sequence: TGTGCCAGCAGCTTAGCCCTTCCGGGGGGAGCCGGGGAGCTGTTTTTT.

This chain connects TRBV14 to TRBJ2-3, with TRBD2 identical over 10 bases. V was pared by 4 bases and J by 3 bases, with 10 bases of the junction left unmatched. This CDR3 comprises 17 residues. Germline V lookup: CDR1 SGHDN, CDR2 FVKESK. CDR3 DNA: TGTGCCAGCAGCCTCAAACGGCTAGCGGGAGCAACAGATACGCAGTATTTT. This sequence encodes CASSLKRLAGATDTQYF.

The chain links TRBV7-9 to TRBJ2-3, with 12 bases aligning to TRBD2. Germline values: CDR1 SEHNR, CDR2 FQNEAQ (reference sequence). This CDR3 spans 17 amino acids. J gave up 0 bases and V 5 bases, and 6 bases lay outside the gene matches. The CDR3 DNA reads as TGTGCCAGCAGCACGCTACTAGCGGGAGGTAGCACAGATACGCAGTATTTT. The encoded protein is CASSTLLAGGSTDTQYF.

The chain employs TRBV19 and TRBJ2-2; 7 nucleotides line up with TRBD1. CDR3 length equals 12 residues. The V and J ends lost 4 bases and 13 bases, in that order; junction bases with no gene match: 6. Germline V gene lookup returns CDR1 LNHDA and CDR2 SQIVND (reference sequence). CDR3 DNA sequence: TGTGCCAGTAGTACCAGACAGGGAGTGCTGTTTTTT. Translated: CASSTRQGVLFF.

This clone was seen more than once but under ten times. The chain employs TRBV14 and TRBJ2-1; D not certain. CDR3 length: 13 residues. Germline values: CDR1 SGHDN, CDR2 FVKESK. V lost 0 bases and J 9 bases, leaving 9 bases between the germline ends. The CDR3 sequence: CASSQDLVLEQFF. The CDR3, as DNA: TGTGCCAGCAGCCAAGATCTTGTTCTTGAGCAGTTCTTC.

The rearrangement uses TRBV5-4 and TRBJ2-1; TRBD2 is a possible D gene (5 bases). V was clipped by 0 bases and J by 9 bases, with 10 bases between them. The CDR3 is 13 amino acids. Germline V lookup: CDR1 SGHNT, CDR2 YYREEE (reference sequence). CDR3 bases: TGTGCCAGCAGCTTGGACACTAGAACTGAGCAGTTCTTC. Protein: CASSLDTRTEQFF. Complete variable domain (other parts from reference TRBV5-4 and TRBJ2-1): ETGVTQSPTHLIKTRGQQVTLRCSSQSGHNTVSWYQQALGQGPQFIFQYYREEENGRGNFPPRFSGLQFPNYSSELNVNALELDDSALYLCASSLDTRTEQFFGPGTRLTVL.

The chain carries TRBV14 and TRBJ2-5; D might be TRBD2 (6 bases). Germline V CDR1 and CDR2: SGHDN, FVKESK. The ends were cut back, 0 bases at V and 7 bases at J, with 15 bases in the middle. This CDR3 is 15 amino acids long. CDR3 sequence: CASSQDLRTTGTQYF. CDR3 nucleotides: TGTGCCAGCAGCCAAGATCTAAGGACTACTGGGACCCAGTACTTC.

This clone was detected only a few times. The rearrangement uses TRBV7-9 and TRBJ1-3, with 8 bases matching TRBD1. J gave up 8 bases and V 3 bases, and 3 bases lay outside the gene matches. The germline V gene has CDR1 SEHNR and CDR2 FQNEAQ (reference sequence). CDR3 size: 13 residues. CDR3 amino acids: CASSFSTGDTIYF. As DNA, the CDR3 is TGTGCCAGCAGCTTCTCGACAGGGGACACCATATATTTT.

The CDR3 region is CASSPGTKETQYF. The CDR3 DNA follows: TGTGCCAGCTCACCCGGGACAAAAGAGACCCAGTACTTC. This chain uses TRBV18 with TRBJ2-5, with a tentative D call TRBD1 (6 bases). Germline CDR1 is KGHSH and CDR2 is LQKENI. The CDR3 length is 13 residues. V lost 3 bases and J 3 bases, leaving 8 bases between the germline ends.

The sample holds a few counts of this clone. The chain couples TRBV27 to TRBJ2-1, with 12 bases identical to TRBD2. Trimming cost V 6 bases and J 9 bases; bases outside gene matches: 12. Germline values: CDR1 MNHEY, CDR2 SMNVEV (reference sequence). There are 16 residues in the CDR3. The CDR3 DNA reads TGTGCCAGCAGCAAAAGCCTAGCGGGAGGGATTAGTGAGCAGTTCTTC. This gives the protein CASSKSLAGGISEQFF.

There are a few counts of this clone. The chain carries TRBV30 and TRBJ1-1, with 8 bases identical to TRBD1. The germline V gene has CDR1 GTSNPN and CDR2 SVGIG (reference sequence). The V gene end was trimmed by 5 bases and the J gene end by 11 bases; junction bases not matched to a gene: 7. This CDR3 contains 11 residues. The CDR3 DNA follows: TGTGCCTGGGCAGGGGGCTTTCGGGCTTTCTTT. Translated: CAWAGGFRAFF.

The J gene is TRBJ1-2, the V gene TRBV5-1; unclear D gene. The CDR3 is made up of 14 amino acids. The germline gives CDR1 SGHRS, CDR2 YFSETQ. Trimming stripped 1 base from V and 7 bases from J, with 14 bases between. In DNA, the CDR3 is TGCGCCAGCAGCTTGTCAGGCGGAGCGGGTGGCTACACCTTC. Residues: CASSLSGGAGGYTF.

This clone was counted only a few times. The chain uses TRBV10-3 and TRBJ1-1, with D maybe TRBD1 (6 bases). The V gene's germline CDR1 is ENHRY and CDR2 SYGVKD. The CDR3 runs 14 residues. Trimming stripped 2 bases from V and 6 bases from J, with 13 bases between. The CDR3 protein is CAISENRDTPEAFF. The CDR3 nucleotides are TGTGCCATCAGTGAGAACCGGGACACTCCTGAAGCTTTCTTT.

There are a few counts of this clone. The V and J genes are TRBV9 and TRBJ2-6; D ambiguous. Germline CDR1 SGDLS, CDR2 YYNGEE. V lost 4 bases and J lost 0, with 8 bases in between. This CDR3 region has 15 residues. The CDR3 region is CASSSPSSGANVLTF. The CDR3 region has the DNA TGTGCCAGCAGCTCGCCTAGCTCTGGGGCCAACGTCCTGACTTTC.

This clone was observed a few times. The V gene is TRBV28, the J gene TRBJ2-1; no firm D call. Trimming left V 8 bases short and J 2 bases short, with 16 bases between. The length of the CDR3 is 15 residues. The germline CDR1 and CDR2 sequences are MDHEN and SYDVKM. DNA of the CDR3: TGTGCCAGCGTCCCTGGGCAAGTAGCCTACAATGAGCAGTTCTTC. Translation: CASVPGQVAYNEQFF.

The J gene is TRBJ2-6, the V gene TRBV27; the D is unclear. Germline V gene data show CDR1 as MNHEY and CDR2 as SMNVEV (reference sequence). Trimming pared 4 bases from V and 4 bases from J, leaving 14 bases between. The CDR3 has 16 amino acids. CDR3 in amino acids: CASSSVHHPGANVLTF. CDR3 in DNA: TGTGCCAGCAGTTCGGTCCACCACCCCGGGGCCAACGTCCTGACTTTC.

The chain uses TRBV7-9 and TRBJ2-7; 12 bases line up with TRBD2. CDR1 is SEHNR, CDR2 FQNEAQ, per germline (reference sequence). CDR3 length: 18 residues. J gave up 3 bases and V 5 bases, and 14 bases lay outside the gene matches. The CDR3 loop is CASSPKLGLAGESYEQYF. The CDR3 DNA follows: TGTGCCAGCAGCCCGAAATTGGGACTAGCGGGTGAAAGCTACGAGCAGTACTTC.

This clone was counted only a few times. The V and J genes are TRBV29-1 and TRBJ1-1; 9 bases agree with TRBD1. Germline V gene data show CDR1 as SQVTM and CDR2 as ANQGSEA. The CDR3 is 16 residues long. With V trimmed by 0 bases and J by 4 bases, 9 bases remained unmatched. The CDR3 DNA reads TGCAGCGTTGAAGATCTGAACAGGGGGCCTTTCACTGAAGCTTTCTTT. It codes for CSVEDLNRGPFTEAFF.

CDR3 in amino acids: CASSQDGGAGRANNEQFF. The DNA of the CDR3 is TGTGCCAGCAGCCAAGATGGTGGAGCGGGCCGAGCAAACAATGAGCAGTTCTTC. The chain couples TRBV4-2 to TRBJ2-1; possible D gene TRBD2, 6 bases. Trimming left V 0 bases short and J 5 bases short, with 20 bases between. Germline V gene lookup returns CDR1 LGHNA and CDR2 YNFKEQ. CDR3 length equals 18 residues.

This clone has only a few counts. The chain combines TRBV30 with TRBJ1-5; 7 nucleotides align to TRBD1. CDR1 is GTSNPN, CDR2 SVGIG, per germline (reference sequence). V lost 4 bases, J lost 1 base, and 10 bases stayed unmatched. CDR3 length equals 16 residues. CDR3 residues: CAWNRGGFLSNQPQHF. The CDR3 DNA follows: TGTGCCTGGAATAGAGGGGGCTTCTTGAGCAATCAGCCCCAGCATTTT.

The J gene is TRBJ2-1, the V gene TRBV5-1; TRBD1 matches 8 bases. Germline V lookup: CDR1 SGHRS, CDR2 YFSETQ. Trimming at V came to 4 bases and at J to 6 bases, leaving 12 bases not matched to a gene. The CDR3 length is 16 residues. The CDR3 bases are TGCGCCAGCAGCCCGGTAGGACAGGGATCCGGCAATGAGCAGTTCTTC. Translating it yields CASSPVGQGSGNEQFF.

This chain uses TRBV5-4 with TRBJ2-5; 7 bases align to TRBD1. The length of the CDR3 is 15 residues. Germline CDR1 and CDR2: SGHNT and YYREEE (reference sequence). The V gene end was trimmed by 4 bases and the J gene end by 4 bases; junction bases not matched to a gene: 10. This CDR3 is CASSTEQGPVETQYF. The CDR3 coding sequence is TGTGCCAGCAGCACCGAACAGGGGCCGGTAGAGACCCAGTACTTC. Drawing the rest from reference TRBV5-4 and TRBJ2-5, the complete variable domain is ETGVTQSPTHLIKTRGQQVTLRCSSQSGHNTVSWYQQALGQGPQFIFQYYREEENGRGNFPPRFSGLQFPNYSSELNVNALELDDSALYLCASSTEQGPVETQYFGPGTRLLVL.

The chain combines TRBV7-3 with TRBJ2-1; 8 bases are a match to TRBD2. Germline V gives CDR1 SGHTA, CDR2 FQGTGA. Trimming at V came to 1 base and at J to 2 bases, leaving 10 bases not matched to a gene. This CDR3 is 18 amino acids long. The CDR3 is CASSLMGASGPAYNEQFF. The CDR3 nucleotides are TGTGCCAGCAGCTTAATGGGGGCTAGCGGGCCGGCCTACAATGAGCAGTTCTTC.